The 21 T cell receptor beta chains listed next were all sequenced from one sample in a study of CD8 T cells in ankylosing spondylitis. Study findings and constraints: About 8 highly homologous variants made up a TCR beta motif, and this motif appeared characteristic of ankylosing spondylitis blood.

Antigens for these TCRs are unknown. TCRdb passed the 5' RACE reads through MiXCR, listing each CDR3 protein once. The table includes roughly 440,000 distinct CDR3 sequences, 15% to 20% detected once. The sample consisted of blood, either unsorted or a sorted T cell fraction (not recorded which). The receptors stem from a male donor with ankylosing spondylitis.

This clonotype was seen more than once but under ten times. DNA for the CDR3: TGTGCCAGCAGTCAACGACAGGGGGTCCGGACCGGGGAGCTGTTTTTT. The encoded protein is CASSQRQGVRTGELFF. The chain links TRBV6-1 to TRBJ2-2; 9 bases line up with TRBD1. The germline gives CDR1 MNHNS, CDR2 SASEGT. The CDR3 contains 16 residues. Losses at the gene ends were 5 bases for V and 5 bases for J; bases not matched to a gene: 9.

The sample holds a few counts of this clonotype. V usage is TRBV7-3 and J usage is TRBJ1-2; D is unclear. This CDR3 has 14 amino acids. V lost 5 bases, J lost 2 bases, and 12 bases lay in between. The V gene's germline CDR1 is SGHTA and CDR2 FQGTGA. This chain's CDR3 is CASSQSAGNYGYTF. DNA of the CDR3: TGTGCCAGCAGCCAATCGGCAGGAAACTATGGCTACACCTTC.

The CDR3 loop reads CASSRFGIGETQYF. In DNA form, the CDR3 reads TGTGCCAGCAGCCGCTTTGGAATCGGAGAGACCCAGTACTTC. The rearrangement uses TRBV7-2 and TRBJ2-5; D gene ambiguous. The CDR3 is 14 residues long. CDR1 and CDR2 (germline): SGHTA, FQGNSA. Trimming cost V 5 bases and J 4 bases, with 14 bases left between them.

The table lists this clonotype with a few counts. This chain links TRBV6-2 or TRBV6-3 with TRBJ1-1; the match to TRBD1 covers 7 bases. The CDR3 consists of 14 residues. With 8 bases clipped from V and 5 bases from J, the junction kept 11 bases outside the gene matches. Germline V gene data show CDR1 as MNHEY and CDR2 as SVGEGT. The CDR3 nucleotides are TGTGCCAGCGGAAATAACAGGGGTCGAACTGAAGCTTTCTTT. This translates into CASGNNRGRTEAFF.

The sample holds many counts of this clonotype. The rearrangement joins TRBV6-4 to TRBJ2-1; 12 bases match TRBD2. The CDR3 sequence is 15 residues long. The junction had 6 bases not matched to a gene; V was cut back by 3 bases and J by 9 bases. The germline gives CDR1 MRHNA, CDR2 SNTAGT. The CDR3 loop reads CASSESSGRAAEQFF. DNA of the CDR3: TGTGCCAGCAGTGAGTCTAGCGGGAGGGCCGCTGAGCAGTTCTTC.

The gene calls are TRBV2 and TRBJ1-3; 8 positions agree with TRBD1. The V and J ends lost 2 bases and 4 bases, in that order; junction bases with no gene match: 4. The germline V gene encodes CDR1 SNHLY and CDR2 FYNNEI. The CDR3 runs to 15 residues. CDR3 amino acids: CASSESDRAGNTIYF. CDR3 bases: TGTGCCAGCAGTGAATCGGACAGGGCCGGAAACACCATATATTTT.

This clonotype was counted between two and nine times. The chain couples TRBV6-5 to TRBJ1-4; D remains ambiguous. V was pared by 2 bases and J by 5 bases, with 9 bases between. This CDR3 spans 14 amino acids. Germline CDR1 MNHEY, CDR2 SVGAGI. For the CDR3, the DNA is TGTGCCAGCAGTTACAGCGAGATCAATGAAAAACTGTTTTTT. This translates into CASSYSEINEKLFF.

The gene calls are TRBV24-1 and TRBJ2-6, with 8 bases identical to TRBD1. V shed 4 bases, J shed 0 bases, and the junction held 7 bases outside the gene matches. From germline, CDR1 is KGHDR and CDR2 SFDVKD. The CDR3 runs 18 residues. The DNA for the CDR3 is TGTGCCACCAGTGACCCAGGGGGCACAGTCTCTGGGGCCAACGTCCTGACTTTC. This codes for CATSDPGGTVSGANVLTF.

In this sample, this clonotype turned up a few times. The CDR3, as DNA: TGTGCCAGCACAAGAACTAGCGGGATCCCGTTCTTC. Encoded protein: CASTRTSGIPFF. V and J are TRBV6-2 or TRBV6-3 and TRBJ2-1; 10 bases are shared with TRBD2. V shed 7 bases, J shed 15 bases, and the junction held 9 bases outside the gene matches. Germline CDR1 reads MNHEY; CDR2 reads SVGEGT. The CDR3 sequence is 12 residues long.

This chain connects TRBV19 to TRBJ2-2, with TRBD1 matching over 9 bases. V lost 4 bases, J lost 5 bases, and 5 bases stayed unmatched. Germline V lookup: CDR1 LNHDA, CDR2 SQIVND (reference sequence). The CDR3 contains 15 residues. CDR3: CASSTGTGWTGELFF. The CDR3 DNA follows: TGTGCCAGTAGTACCGGGACAGGGTGGACCGGGGAGCTGTTTTTT.

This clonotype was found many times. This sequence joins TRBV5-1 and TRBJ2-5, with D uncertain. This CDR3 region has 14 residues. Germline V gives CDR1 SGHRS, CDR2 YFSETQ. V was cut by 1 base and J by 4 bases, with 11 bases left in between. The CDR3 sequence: CASSLRKGAETQYF. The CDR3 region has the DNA TGCGCCAGCAGCTTGCGAAAGGGTGCAGAGACCCAGTACTTC.

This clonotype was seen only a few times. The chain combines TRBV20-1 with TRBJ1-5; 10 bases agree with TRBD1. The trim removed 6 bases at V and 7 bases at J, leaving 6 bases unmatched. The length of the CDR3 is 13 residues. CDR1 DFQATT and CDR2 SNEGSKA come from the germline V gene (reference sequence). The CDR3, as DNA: TGCAGTGCGCGGGGACAGGGGTTACAGCCCCAGCATTTT. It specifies CSARGQGLQPQHF.

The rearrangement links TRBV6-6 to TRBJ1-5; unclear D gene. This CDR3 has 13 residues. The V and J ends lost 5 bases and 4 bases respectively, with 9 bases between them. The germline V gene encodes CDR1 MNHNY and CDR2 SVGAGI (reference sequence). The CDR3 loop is CASSNPQNQPQHF. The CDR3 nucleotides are TGTGCCAGCAGTAACCCACAGAATCAGCCCCAGCATTTT.

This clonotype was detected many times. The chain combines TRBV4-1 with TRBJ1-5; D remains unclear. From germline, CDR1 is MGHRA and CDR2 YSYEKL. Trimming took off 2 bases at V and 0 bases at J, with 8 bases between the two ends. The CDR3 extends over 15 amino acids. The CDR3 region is CASSQLWGSNQPQHF. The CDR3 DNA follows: TGCGCCAGCAGCCAACTCTGGGGTAGCAATCAGCCCCAGCATTTT.

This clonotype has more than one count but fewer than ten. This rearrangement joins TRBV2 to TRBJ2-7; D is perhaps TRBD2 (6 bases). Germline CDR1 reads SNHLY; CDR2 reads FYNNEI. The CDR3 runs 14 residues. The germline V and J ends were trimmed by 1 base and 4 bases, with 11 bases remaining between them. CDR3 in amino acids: CASSEGSGRYEQYF. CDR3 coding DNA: TGTGCCAGCAGTGAAGGGTCAGGGAGGTACGAGCAGTACTTC.

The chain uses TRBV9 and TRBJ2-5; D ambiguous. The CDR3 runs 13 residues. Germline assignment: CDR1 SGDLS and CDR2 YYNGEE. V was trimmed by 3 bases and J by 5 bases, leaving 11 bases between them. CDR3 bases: TGTGCCAGCAGCGGGCAACGGCCTGAGACCCAGTACTTC. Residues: CASSGQRPETQYF.

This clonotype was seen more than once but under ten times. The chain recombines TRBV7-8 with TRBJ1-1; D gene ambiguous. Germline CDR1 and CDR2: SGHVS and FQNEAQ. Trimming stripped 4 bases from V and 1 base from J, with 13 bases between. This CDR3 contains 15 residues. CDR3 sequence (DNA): TGTGCCAGCAGCTCCTCCAGAGGCGAGAACACTGAAGCTTTCTTT. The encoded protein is CASSSSRGENTEAFF.

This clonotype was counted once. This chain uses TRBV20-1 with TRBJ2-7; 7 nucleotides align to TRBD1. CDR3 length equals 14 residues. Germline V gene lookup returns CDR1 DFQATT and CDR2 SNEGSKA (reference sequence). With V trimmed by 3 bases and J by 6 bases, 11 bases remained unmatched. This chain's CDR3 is CSASQPGTAGEQYF. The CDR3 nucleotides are TGCAGTGCTAGCCAGCCCGGGACAGCTGGCGAGCAGTACTTC.

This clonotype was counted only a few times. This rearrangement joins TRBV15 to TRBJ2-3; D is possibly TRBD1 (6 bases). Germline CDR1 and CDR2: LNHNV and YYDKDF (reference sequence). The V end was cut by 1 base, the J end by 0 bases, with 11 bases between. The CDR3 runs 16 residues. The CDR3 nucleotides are TGTGCCACCAGCAGAGCAGGGACATTAAGCACAGATACGCAGTATTTT. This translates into CATSRAGTLSTDTQYF.

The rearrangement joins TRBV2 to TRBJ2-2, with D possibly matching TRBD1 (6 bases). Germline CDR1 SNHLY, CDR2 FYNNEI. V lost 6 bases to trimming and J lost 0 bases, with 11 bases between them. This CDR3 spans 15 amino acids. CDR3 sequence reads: CASRSGTTNTGELFF. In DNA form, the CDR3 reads TGTGCCAGCAGATCCGGGACAACGAACACCGGGGAGCTGTTTTTT.

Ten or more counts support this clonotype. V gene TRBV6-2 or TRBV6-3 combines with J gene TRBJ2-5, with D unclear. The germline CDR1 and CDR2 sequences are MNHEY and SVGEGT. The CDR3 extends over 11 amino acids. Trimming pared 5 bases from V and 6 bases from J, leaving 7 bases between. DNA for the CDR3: TGTGCCAGCAGTCCGGGTCAGACCCAGTACTTC. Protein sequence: CASSPGQTQYF.